The T cell receptor (beta chain) under discussion was sequenced for a study of cytomegalovirus exposure and HLA in healthy donors. Study summary: An earlier analysis found 120 million or so unique TCR beta sequences from approximately 200 million T cells.

This clone was counted a single time. The V end was cut by 1 base, the J end by 6 bases, with 13 bases between. The germline V gene has CDR1 LNHNV and CDR2 YYDKDF (reference sequence). The CDR3 spans 15 residues. PCR used 60 Vbeta primers and 13 Jbeta primers. The repertoire was sequenced with immunoSEQ multiplex PCR; TCRdb's copy has only in-frame clones and lacks some. This sample has 190,000 or so clones, with around three quarters found just once. This chain joins TRBV15 and TRBJ1-5, with a weak D call TRBD1 (5 bases). The TCR comes from a boy aged 10-17 years in good health and CMV-seronegative. What was sequenced was PBMCs. CDR3 sequence: CATSRVREHGQPQHF. The CDR3 DNA is TGTGCCACCAGCAGAGTCAGGGAACACGGTCAGCCCCAGCATTTT. Using reference TRBV15 and TRBJ1-5 for the parts outside the CDR3, the full variable domain is DAMVIQNPRYQVTQFGKPVTLSCSQTLNHNVMYWYQQKSSQAPKLLFHYYDKDFNNEADTPDNFQSRRPNTSFCFLDIRSPGLGDTAMYLCATSRVREHGQPQHFGDGTRLSIL.